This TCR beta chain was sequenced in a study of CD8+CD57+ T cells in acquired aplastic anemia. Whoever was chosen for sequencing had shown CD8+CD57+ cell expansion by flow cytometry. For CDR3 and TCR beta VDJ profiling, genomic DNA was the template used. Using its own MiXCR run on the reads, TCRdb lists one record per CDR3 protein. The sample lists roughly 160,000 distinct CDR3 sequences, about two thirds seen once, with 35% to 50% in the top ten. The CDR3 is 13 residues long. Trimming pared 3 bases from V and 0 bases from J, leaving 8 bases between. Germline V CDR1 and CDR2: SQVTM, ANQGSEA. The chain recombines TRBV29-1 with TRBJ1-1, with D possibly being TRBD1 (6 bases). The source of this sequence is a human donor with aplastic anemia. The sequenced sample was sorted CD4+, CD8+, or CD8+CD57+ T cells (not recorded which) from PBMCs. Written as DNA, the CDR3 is TGCAGCGTTGAGAGGGACATGAACACTGAAGCTTTCTTT. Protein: CSVERDMNTEAFF.